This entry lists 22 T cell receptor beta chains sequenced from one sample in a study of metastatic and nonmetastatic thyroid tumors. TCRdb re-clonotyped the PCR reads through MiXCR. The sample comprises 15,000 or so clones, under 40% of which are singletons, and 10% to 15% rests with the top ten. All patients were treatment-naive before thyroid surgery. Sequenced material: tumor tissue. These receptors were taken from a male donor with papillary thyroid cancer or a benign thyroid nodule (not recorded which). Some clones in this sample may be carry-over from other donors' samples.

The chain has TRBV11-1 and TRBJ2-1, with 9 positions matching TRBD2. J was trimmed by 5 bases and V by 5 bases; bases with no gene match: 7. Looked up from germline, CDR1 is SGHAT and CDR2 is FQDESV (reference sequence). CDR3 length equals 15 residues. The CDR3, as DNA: TGTGCCAGCAGCCCCTTTAGCGGGAGCGACAATGAGCAGTTCTTC. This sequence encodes CASSPFSGSDNEQFF.

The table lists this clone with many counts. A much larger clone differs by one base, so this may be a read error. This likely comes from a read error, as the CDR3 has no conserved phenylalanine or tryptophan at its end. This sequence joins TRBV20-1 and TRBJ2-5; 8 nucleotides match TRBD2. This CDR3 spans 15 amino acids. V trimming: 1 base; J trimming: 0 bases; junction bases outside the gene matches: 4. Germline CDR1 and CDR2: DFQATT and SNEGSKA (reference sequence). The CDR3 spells CSARGGSGDQETQYS. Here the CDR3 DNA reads TGCAGTGCTAGAGGAGGTAGCGGGGACCAAGAGACCCAGTACTCC.

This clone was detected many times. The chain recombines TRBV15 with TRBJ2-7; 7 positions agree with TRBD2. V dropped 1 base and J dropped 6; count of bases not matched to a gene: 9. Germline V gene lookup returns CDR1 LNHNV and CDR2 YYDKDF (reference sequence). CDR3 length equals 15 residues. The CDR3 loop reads CATSRARAGAPEQYF. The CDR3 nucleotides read TGTGCCACCAGCAGAGCTAGGGCGGGAGCCCCCGAGCAGTACTTC. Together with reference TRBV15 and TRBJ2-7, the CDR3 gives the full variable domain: DAMVIQNPRYQVTQFGKPVTLSCSQTLNHNVMYWYQQKSSQAPKLLFHYYDKDFNNEADTPDNFQSRRPNTSFCFLDIRSPGLGDTAMYLCATSRARAGAPEQYFGPGTRLTVT.

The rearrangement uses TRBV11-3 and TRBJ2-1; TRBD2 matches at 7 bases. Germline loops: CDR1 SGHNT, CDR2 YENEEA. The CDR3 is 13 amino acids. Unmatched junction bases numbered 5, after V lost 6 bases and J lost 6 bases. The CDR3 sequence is CASRGGSGNEQFF. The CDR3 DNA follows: TGTGCCAGCAGAGGCGGGAGTGGCAATGAGCAGTTCTTC.

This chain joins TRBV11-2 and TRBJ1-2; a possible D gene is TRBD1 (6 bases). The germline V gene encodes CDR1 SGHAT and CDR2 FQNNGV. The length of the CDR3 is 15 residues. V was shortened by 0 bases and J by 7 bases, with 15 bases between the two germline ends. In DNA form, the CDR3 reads TGTGCCAGCAGCTTAGAAAGCGGGGGCGCAGGTGGCTACACCTTC. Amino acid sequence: CASSLESGGAGGYTF. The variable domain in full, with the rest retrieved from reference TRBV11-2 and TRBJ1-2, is EAGVAQSPRYKIIEKRQSVAFWCNPISGHATLYWYQQILGQGPKLLIQFQNNGVVDDSQLPKDRFSAERLKGVDSTLKIQPAKLEDSAVYLCASSLESGGAGGYTFGSGTRLTVV.

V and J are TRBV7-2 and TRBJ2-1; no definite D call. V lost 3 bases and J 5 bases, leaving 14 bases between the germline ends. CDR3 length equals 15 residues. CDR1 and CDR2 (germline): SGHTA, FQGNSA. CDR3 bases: TGTGCCAGCAGCTTGAGCAAGGCTGAGAACAATGAGCAGTTCTTC. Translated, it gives CASSLSKAENNEQFF.

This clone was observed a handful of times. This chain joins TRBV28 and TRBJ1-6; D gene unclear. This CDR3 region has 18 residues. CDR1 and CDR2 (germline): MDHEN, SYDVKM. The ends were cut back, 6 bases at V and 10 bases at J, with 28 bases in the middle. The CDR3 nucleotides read TGTGCCAGCAGCCTCTCGTTTGCGAGCGGCGACCTAGGATCACCCCTCCACTTT. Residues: CASSLSFASGDLGSPLHF. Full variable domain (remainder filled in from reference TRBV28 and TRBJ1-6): DVKVTQSSRYLVKRTGEKVFLECVQDMDHENMFWYRQDPGLGLRLIYFSYDVKMKEKGDIPEGYSVSREKKERFSLILESASTNQTSMYLCASSLSFASGDLGSPLHFGNGTRLTVT.

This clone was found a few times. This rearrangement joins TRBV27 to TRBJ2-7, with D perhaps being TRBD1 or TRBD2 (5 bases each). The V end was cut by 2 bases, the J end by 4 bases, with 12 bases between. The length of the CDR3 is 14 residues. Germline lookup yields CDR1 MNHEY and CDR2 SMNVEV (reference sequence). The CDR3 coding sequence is TGTGCCAGCAGTTTAACTGACGGGGCTTACGAGCAGTACTTC. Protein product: CASSLTDGAYEQYF.

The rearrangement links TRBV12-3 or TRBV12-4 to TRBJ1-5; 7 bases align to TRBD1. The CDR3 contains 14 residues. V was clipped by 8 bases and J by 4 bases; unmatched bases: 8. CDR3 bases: TGTGCCAGCGGAGAGGGGGCACGGAATCAGCCCCAGCATTTT. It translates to CASGEGARNQPQHF.

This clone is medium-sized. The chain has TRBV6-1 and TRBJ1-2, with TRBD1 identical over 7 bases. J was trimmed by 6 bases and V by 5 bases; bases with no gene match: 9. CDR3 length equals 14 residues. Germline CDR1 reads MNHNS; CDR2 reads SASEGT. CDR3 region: CASSSQGGSNGYTF. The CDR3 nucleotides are TGTGCCAGCAGTTCTCAGGGGGGATCTAATGGCTACACCTTC.

The CDR3 DNA follows: TGTGCCTGGAGTATTGCGGGGTGGGATTCACCCCTCCACTTT. Its protein product is CAWSIAGWDSPLHF. The chain is built from TRBV30 and TRBJ1-6, with D uncertain. Trimming pared 2 bases from V and 8 bases from J, leaving 13 bases between. The V gene's germline CDR1 is GTSNPN and CDR2 SVGIG (reference sequence). The CDR3 runs to 14 residues.

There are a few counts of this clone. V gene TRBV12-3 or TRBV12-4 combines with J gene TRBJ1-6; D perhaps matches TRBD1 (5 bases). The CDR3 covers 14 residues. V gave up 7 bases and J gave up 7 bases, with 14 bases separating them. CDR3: CASTPLGRNSPLHF. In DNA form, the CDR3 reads TGTGCCAGCACCCCCTTGGGACGAAATTCACCCCTCCACTTT.

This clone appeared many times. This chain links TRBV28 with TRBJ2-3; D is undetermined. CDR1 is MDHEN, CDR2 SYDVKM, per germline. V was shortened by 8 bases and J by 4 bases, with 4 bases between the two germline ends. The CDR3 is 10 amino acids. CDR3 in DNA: TGTGCCAGCGAATCAGATACGCAGTATTTT. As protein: CASESDTQYF. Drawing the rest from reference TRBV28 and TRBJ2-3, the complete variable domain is DVKVTQSSRYLVKRTGEKVFLECVQDMDHENMFWYRQDPGLGLRLIYFSYDVKMKEKGDIPEGYSVSREKKERFSLILESASTNQTSMYLCASESDTQYFGPGTRLTVL.

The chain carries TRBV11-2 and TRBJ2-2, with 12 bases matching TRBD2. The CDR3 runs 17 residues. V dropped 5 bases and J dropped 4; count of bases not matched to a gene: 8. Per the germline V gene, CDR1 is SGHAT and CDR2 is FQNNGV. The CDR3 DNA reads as TGTGCCAGCAGCCTTACGACTAGCGGGAGCAGCACCGGGGAGCTGTTTTTT. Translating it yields CASSLTTSGSSTGELFF.

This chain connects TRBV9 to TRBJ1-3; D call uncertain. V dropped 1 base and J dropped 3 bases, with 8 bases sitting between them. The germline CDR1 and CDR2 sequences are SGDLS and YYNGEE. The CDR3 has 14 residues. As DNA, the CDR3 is TGTGCCAGCAGCGTACAAGGGTATGGAAACACCATATATTTT. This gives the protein CASSVQGYGNTIYF.

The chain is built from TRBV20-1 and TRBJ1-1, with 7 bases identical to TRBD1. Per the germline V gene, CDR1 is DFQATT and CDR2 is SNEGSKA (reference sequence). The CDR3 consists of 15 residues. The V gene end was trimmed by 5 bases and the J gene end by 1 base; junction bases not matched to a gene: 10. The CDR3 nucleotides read TGCAGTGCTCCCACCCACAGGGGATCGAACACTGAAGCTTTCTTT. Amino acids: CSAPTHRGSNTEAFF.

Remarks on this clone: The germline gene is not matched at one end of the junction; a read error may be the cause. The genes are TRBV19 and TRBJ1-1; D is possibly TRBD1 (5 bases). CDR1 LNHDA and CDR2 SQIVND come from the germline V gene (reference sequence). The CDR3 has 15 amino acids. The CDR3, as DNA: TGTGCCATTAGTATGATCCGGGGGGTGAACACTGATGCTTTCTTT. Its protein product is CAISMIRGVNTDAFF. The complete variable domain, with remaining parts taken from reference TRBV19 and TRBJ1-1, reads DGGITQSPKYLFRKEGQNVTLSCEQNLNHDAMYWYRQDPGQGLRLIYYSQIVNDFQKGDIAEGYSVSREKKESFPLTVTSAQKNPTAFYLCAISMIRGVNTDAFFGQGTRLTVV.

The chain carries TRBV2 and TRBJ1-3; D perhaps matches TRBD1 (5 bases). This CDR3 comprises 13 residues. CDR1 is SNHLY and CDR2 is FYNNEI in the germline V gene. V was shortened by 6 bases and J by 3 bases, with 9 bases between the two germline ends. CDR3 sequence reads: CASREGLGNTIYF. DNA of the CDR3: TGTGCCAGCAGGGAGGGACTTGGAAACACCATATATTTT.

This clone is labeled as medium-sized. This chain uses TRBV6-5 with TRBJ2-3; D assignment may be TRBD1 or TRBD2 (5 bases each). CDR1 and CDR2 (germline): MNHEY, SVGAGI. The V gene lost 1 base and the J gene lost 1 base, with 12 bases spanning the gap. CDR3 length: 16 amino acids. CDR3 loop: CASSYFRGIGTDTQYF. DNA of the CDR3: TGTGCCAGCAGTTACTTTCGGGGCATCGGCACAGATACGCAGTATTTT.

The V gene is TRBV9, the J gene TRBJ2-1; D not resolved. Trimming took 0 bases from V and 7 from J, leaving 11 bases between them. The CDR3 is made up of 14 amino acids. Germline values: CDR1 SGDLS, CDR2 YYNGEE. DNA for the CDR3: TGTGCCAGCAGCGTAGCTACGGGTGGGAATGAGCAGTTCTTC. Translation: CASSVATGGNEQFF. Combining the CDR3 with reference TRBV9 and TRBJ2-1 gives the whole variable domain DSGVTQTPKHLITATGQRVTLRCSPRSGDLSVYWYQQSLDQGLQFLIQYYNGEERAKGNILERFSAQQFPDLHSELNLSSLELGDSALYFCASSVATGGNEQFFGPGTRLTVL.

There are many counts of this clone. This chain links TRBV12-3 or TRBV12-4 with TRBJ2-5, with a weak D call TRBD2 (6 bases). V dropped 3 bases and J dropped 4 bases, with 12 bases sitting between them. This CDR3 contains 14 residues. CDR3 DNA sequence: TGTGCCAGCAGTTTCTCTAGCGAGGGAGAGACCCAGTACTTC. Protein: CASSFSSEGETQYF.

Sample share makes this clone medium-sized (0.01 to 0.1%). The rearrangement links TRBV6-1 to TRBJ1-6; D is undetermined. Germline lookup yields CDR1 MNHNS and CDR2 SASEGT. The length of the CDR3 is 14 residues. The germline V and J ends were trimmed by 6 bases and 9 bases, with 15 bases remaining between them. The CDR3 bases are TGTGCCAGCAGAATTGACCCGTCGGGTTCACCCCTCCACTTT. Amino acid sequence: CASRIDPSGSPLHF.